This TCR beta chain was sequenced in a study of shared clonotypes between healthy human individuals. For the study at large: CD4 naive and CD4 memory each took three plates per donor, while CD8 naive took two and CD8 memory one.

General study results and limits: Owing to a small donor count, the genetic and exposure-history diversity represented was limited.

Naive CD4+ cells were CD45RA-selected; the remaining cells were memory. Sequencing was at deep level. The repertoire was sequenced with immunoSEQ multiplex PCR; TCRdb's copy has only in-frame clones and lacks some. The table records roughly 330,000 clones, roughly 70% of them present only once. This clone occurred once. Antigen: not known. Deletions cut 0 bases from V and 2 bases from J, with 19 bases between. The germline V gene encodes CDR1 LGHNA and CDR2 YNFKEQ. This CDR3 has 18 residues. The TCR was taken from a man aged 25-45 years in good health. Sequencing was carried out using memory CD4+ T cells sorted from blood. As for subset: CD45RA-negative fraction. The chain has TRBV4-2 and TRBJ2-5; tentatively, D is TRBD2 (7 bases). In DNA, the CDR3 is TGTGCCAGCAGCCAAGAAGGATGGGAGGGGGGTCGACAAGAGACCCAGTACTTC. Protein sequence: CASSQEGWEGGRQETQYF.